This entry lists 15 T cell receptor beta chains sequenced from one sample in a study of neurological immune-mediated disorders. Time point here: longitudinal time-point 2. Each CDR3 protein is one row after TCRdb ran MiXCR on the 5' RACE reads. There are 100,000 or so distinct CDR3 sequences in the sample; 13% occur only once, and under 6% lies in the top ten. Input material: PBMCs. These receptors originate from a female donor with HTLV-1-associated myelopathy (HAM/TSP).

This clonotype was detected many times. The rearrangement uses TRBV2 and TRBJ2-5; no definite D call. Looked up from germline, CDR1 is SNHLY and CDR2 is FYNNEI. The V end was cut by 5 bases, the J end by 1 base, with 8 bases between. The CDR3 runs to 13 residues. The CDR3 DNA reads TGTGCCAGCAGTTACCAGATCCAAGAGACCCAGTACTTC. Encoded protein: CASSYQIQETQYF.

On this clonotype itself: The junction departs from the called germline gene at one end, perhaps through a read error. The rearrangement joins TRBV7-9 to TRBJ2-1; the D gene is possibly TRBD1 (5 bases). Germline V CDR1 and CDR2: SEHNR, FQNEAQ (reference sequence). CDR3 size: 13 residues. CDR3 sequence reads: CVSSPDRTNEQFF. The CDR3 DNA follows: TGTGTCAGCAGCCCAGACAGAACCAATGAGCAGTTCTTC.

This clonotype was counted at least ten times. The rearrangement uses TRBV4-1 and TRBJ1-6; D is unclear. V lost 2 bases and J lost 6, with 8 bases in between. This CDR3 has 14 amino acids. Germline CDR1 reads MGHRA; CDR2 reads YSYEKL. The CDR3 DNA follows: TGCGCCAGCAGCCAAACCGAGCGTAATTCACCCCTCCACTTT. Its protein product is CASSQTERNSPLHF.

This clonotype was counted many times. The genes are TRBV7-9 and TRBJ2-1, with TRBD2 matching 7 bases. CDR3 length: 15 residues. V trimming: 3 bases; J trimming: 6 bases; junction bases outside the gene matches: 8. Per germline, CDR1 SEHNR and CDR2 FQNEAQ (reference sequence). The CDR3 DNA reads as TGTGCCAGCAGCTTCGGGGGAGCGGGGATCAATGAGCAGTTCTTC. Protein: CASSFGGAGINEQFF.

In this sample, this clonotype turned up many times. This CDR3 reads CASGPSDEKLFF. As DNA, the CDR3 is TGTGCCAGCGGCCCGAGTGATGAAAAACTGTTTTTT. This chain connects TRBV28 to TRBJ1-4; D is unclear. The CDR3 length is 12 residues. The germline CDR1 and CDR2 sequences are MDHEN and SYDVKM. V gave up 8 bases and J gave up 6 bases, with 10 bases separating them.

This clonotype was recorded at least ten times. The chain combines TRBV9 with TRBJ1-6, with a tentative D call TRBD1 (6 bases). CDR1 and CDR2 (germline): SGDLS, YYNGEE. V lost 4 bases and J lost 10, with 15 bases in between. This CDR3 has 14 amino acids. This CDR3 reads CASSRASGGSPLHF. The CDR3 nucleotides read TGTGCCAGCAGCCGGGCCTCGGGGGGCTCACCCCTCCACTTT.

The table lists this clonotype with many counts. This sequence joins TRBV29-1 and TRBJ1-4; D might be TRBD1 (6 bases). This CDR3 has 13 residues. V lost 5 bases and J 8 bases, leaving 15 bases between the germline ends. Germline V gene data show CDR1 as SQVTM and CDR2 as ANQGSEA. The DNA of the CDR3 is TGCAGCGTTTCCCGGGGGCCAGAGGAAAAACTGTTTTTT. Protein sequence: CSVSRGPEEKLFF. Full variable domain (outside the CDR3, taken from reference TRBV29-1 and TRBJ1-4): SAVISQKPSRDICQRGTSLTIQCQVDSQVTMMFWYRQQPGQSLTLIATANQGSEATYESGFVIDKFPISRPNLTFSTLTVSNMSPEDSSIYLCSVSRGPEEKLFFGSGTQLSVL.

The table lists this clonotype with many counts. The chain combines TRBV18 with TRBJ2-3; 7 bases are a match to TRBD1. CDR3 size: 16 residues. Germline V lookup: CDR1 KGHSH, CDR2 LQKENI. The V and J ends lost 6 bases and 7 bases, in that order; junction bases with no gene match: 16. In nucleotides, the CDR3 is TGTGCCAGCTCCACGACAGGGTCCCTTAATACAAATACGCAGTATTTT. Its translation is CASSTTGSLNTNTQYF. Combining the CDR3 with reference TRBV18 and TRBJ2-3 gives the whole variable domain NAGVMQNPRHLVRRRGQEARLRCSPMKGHSHVYWYRQLPEEGLKFMVYLQKENIIDESGMPKERFSAEFPKEGPSILRIQQVVRGDSAAYFCASSTTGSLNTNTQYFGPGTRLTVL.

This clonotype came up many times. This chain links TRBV7-7 with TRBJ2-2, with D perhaps TRBD2 (6 bases). V lost 5 bases, J lost 4 bases, and 23 bases lay in between. The CDR3 extends over 18 amino acids. Germline V lookup: CDR1 SSHAT, CDR2 FNYEAQ (reference sequence). DNA of the CDR3: TGTGCCAGCAGCGCGGGACTCCGCGGAATATGGGCCACCGGGGAGCTGTTTTTT. As protein: CASSAGLRGIWATGELFF.

This clonotype was observed at least ten times. V and J are TRBV20-1 and TRBJ2-1, with D perhaps assigned TRBD1 or TRBD2 (6 bases each). With 0 bases removed from V and 9 bases from J, the gap between germline ends came to 15 bases. This CDR3 is built from 14 residues. The germline gives CDR1 DFQATT, CDR2 SNEGSKA (reference sequence). CDR3 nucleotide sequence: TGCAGTGCTAGAGATCATCAGGGGACTCCTGAGCAGTTCTTC. Translating it yields CSARDHQGTPEQFF.

This clonotype was observed at least ten times. V gene TRBV5-1 combines with J gene TRBJ2-2; D is ambiguous. V gave up 4 bases and J gave up 0 bases, with 1 base separating them. The germline CDR1 and CDR2 sequences are SGHRS and YFSETQ. This CDR3 region has 12 residues. The CDR3 spells CASSPNTGELFF. The CDR3 DNA reads as TGCGCCAGCAGCCCGAACACCGGGGAGCTGTTTTTT.

This clonotype was seen at least ten times. V usage is TRBV20-1 and J usage is TRBJ1-5; maybe TRBD1 (6 bases). CDR1 is DFQATT and CDR2 is SNEGSKA in the germline V gene (reference sequence). Trimming took 6 bases from V and 0 from J, leaving 12 bases between them. The CDR3 has 14 amino acids. The CDR3 spells CSAGGRNSNQPQHF. Here the CDR3 DNA reads TGCAGTGCAGGGGGTAGGAATAGCAATCAGCCCCAGCATTTT.

This clonotype was seen repeatedly, ten times or more. The chain joins TRBV5-1 to TRBJ2-1; D may be TRBD1 or TRBD2 (5 bases each). The germline V gene has CDR1 SGHRS and CDR2 YFSETQ. V dropped 2 bases and J dropped 3 bases, with 15 bases sitting between them. This CDR3 region has 16 residues. The CDR3 loop reads CASSFGLGARYNEQFF. CDR3 coding DNA: TGCGCCAGCAGCTTTGGCCTCGGGGCCCGCTACAATGAGCAGTTCTTC.

This clonotype was observed many times. This rearrangement joins TRBV4-1 to TRBJ2-7, with D perhaps matching TRBD1 or TRBD2 (5 bases each). The CDR3 is 13 amino acids. Per germline, CDR1 MGHRA and CDR2 YSYEKL. Trimming removed 0 bases from V and 6 bases from J, with 9 bases in between. The CDR3 reads CASSQDTGPEQYF. The CDR3 DNA reads TGCGCCAGCAGCCAAGATACGGGGCCCGAGCAGTACTTC.

The gene calls are TRBV5-1 and TRBJ1-2, with 7 nucleotides matching TRBD1. Germline values: CDR1 SGHRS, CDR2 YFSETQ. With V trimmed by 4 bases and J by 2 bases, 11 bases remained unmatched. The CDR3 is 16 residues long. CDR3 sequence: CASSADRDLLNYGYTF. The CDR3 DNA follows: TGCGCCAGCAGCGCTGACAGGGACCTGCTGAACTATGGCTACACCTTC. The variable domain in full, with the rest retrieved from reference TRBV5-1 and TRBJ1-2, is KAGVTQTPRYLIKTRGQQVTLSCSPISGHRSVSWYQQTPGQGLQFLFEYFSETQRNKGNFPGRFSGRQFSNSRSEMNVSTLELGDSALYLCASSADRDLLNYGYTFGSGTRLTVV.